This T cell receptor beta chain originates from a study of OX40 agonist ivuxolimab in advanced cancers. Whole-study findings and limits: CD4+ and CD8+ blood T cells expanded clonally by week 6 at 0.1 to 3.0 mg/kg. The expanded peripheral T cells' antigen specificity was not determined.

As concerns this clone: The antigen is unknown.

Some clones are missing from TCRdb's copy, which holds only in-frame ones; the method was immunoSEQ multiplex PCR. This sample has fewer than 100,000 clones, with about four fifths found just once. Germline trimming cut 6 bases from V and 3 bases from J; bases unmatched to any gene: 13. The V gene's germline CDR1 is LNHDA and CDR2 SQIVND (reference sequence). The CDR3 consists of 16 residues. This clonotype originated in an adult with an advanced solid tumor such as melanoma, head and neck, liver or kidney cancer. This specimen was CD4+ or CD8+ T cells sorted from blood, taken in a trial of the OX40 agonist ivuxolimab. The chain recombines TRBV19 with TRBJ1-1; 7 bases agree with TRBD1. The CDR3, as DNA: TGTGCCAGTAGACCTACGACAGGGCGTTTGGACACTGAAGCTTTCTTT. It encodes CASRPTTGRLDTEAFF.